This is a list of T cell receptor beta chains from one sample in a study of blood T cell repertoires in COVID-19. Generated by immunoSEQ multiplex PCR, the TCRdb table keeps only in-frame clones and is missing some. In the table there are 95,000 to 150,000 clones, 80% to 85% of which are singletons. The sequencing sample was made of PBMCs or T cells enriched from blood (not recorded which). The receptor source for this set is a woman in her thirties who had recovered from COVID-19. Each CDR3 is given with its conserved first and last residue. The D gene is left open where the match is weak. Some rows have no size entry. The others give once, few or many, or a class for an expanded clone.

d_call	clone_size	v_call	j_call	cdr3_aa	cdr3_nt
.	.	TRBV30	TRBJ1-5	CAWSALGLRQPQHF	TGTGCCTGGAGTGCCCTGGGACTGCGTCAGCCCCAGCATTTT
TRBD2	.	TRBV7-6	TRBJ2-1	CASSQRPAGAPSSYNEQFF	TGTGCCAGCAGCCAAAGGCCGGCGGGAGCGCCCAGCTCCTACAATGAGCAGTTCTTC
TRBD2	few	TRBV28	TRBJ2-1	CASSSGGRAEQFF	TGTGCCAGCTCCAGCGGCGGGAGGGCAGAGCAGTTCTTC
TRBD1	.	TRBV27	TRBJ1-4	CASSFRLRDRGRRGNEKLFF	TGTGCCAGCAGTTTTCGGTTAAGGGACAGGGGGCGCCGGGGTAATGAAAAACTGTTTTTT
TRBD1	.	TRBV2	TRBJ2-1	CASSRTGSSYNEQFF	TGTGCCAGCAGTCGGACAGGGAGCTCCTACAATGAGCAGTTCTTC
TRBD1	.	TRBV4-2	TRBJ2-7	CASSQLDRAGEQYF	TGTGCCAGCAGCCAATTGGACAGGGCGGGGGAGCAGTACTTC
.	.	TRBV28	TRBJ2-7	CASSISSYEQYF	TGTGCCAGCAGTATTAGCAGTTACGAGCAGTACTTC
TRBD1	once	TRBV18	TRBJ1-1	CASSPYNTGQGGFEAFF	TGTGCCAGCTCACCATATAACACTGGACAGGGCGGGTTTGAGGCTTTCTTT
TRBD1	.	TRBV19	TRBJ1-4	CASTRGRNEKLFF	TGTGCCAGTACCAGGGGGCGGAATGAAAAACTGTTTTTT
.	.	TRBV6-5	TRBJ2-7	CASSPQGRQLEQYF	TGTGCCAGCAGTCCTCAGGGTCGGCAACTCGAGCAGTACTTC
.	.	TRBV19	TRBJ1-2	CASSGARVSGYTF	TGTGCCAGTAGTGGGGCCAGGGTTAGTGGCTACACCTTC
.	.	TRBV24-1	TRBJ1-1	CATRRHTNTEAFF	TGTGCCACCAGGCGACATACCAACACTGAAGCTTTCTTT
.	few	TRBV10-1	TRBJ2-1	CASRRDCLYNEQFF	TGCGCCAGCCGACGGGATTGCTTATACAATGAGCAGTTCTTC
.	once	TRBV19	TRBJ1-1	CASTPRVNTEAFF	TGTGCCAGTACCCCGCGGGTAAACACTGAAGCTTTCTTT
.	.	TRBV7-2	TRBJ1-4	CASSLSLEKLFF	TGTGCCAGCAGCTTATCCCTGGAAAAACTGTTTTTT